These 27 T cell receptor beta chains originate from one sample sequenced in a study of T cells after yellow fever vaccination. One entry per CDR3 protein results from TCRdb running MiXCR on the 5' RACE reads. The sample yields around 400,000 distinct CDR3 sequences, around 10% seen once. The sequenced sample was PBMCs, obtained on the day of the first yellow fever vaccination. Receptors originate from a man between 18 and 29 years old who received the YFV17D yellow fever vaccine.

The chain carries TRBV28 and TRBJ1-1; D ambiguous. The V end lost 11 bases, the J end lost 10 bases, and 14 bases lay between the germline ends. Per germline, CDR1 MDHEN and CDR2 SYDVKM. This CDR3 region has 10 residues. CDR3 DNA sequence: TGTGCCTCCTACTTCGAGGTAGCTTTCTTT. This sequence encodes CASYFEVAFF.

The rearrangement links TRBV5-4 to TRBJ2-2, with 13 positions matching TRBD2. V dropped 4 bases and J dropped 0; count of bases not matched to a gene: 3. There are 17 residues in the CDR3. Germline V lookup: CDR1 SGHNT, CDR2 YYREEE (reference sequence). CDR3 region: CASSVGLAGSNTGELFF. DNA of the CDR3: TGTGCCAGCAGCGTGGGACTAGCGGGGTCGAACACCGGGGAGCTGTTTTTT.

In this sample, this clonotype turned up a few times. The chain couples TRBV25-1 to TRBJ1-2, with a possible D match to TRBD1 (6 bases). Trimming removed 3 bases at V and 0 bases at J, with 17 bases between. The CDR3 is 17 residues long. The germline V gene encodes CDR1 MGHDK and CDR2 SYGVNS. CDR3 amino acids: CASSEAGASLPNYGYTF. The CDR3 nucleotides are TGTGCCAGCAGTGAGGCAGGGGCCTCTCTACCTAACTATGGCTACACCTTC.

The chain links TRBV30 to TRBJ2-1; 9 nucleotides match TRBD2. Per germline, CDR1 GTSNPN and CDR2 SVGIG (reference sequence). The V and J ends lost 4 bases and 12 bases, in that order; junction bases with no gene match: 16. The CDR3 runs 15 residues. The CDR3 loop is CAWITTPSSGVGQFF. The CDR3 region has the DNA TGTGCCTGGATTACTACCCCCTCTAGCGGGGTGGGGCAGTTCTTC.

This clonotype was found many times. This chain links TRBV7-9 with TRBJ1-2; D may be TRBD1 (5 bases). With 5 bases removed from V and 4 bases from J, the gap between germline ends came to 11 bases. The CDR3 totals 13 residues. Looked up from germline, CDR1 is SEHNR and CDR2 is FQNEAQ (reference sequence). The CDR3 nucleotides read TGTGCCAGCAGCCCCAGTACAGGCTATGGCTACACCTTC. This translates into CASSPSTGYGYTF.

This clonotype was observed a handful of times. V and J are TRBV11-2 and TRBJ2-1; TRBD1 matches 7 bases. Germline V CDR1 and CDR2: SGHAT, FQNNGV. Trimming cost V 5 bases and J 4 bases; bases outside gene matches: 17. CDR3 length: 18 amino acids. CDR3 in DNA: TGTGCCAGCAGCCCGCTCTGGGGACAGAGTTTACCTTACAATGAGCAGTTCTTC. Translation: CASSPLWGQSLPYNEQFF.

This clonotype was recorded many times. The rearrangement joins TRBV5-6 to TRBJ1-1, with a weak D call TRBD1 (5 bases). The germline V and J ends were trimmed by 0 bases and 1 base, with 10 bases remaining between them. The CDR3 spans 15 residues. Germline V gives CDR1 SGHDT, CDR2 YYEEEE. The CDR3 loop reads CASSLVGGANTEAFF. In DNA, the CDR3 is TGTGCCAGCAGCTTGGTGGGAGGGGCGAACACTGAAGCTTTCTTT. The full variable domain, in which reference TRBV5-6 and TRBJ1-1 provide the parts outside the CDR3, is DAGVTQSPTHLIKTRGQQVTLRCSPKSGHDTVSWYQQALGQGPQFIFQYYEEEERQRGNFPDRFSGHQFPNYSSELNVNALLLGDSALYLCASSLVGGANTEAFFGQGTRLTVV.

This clonotype was detected a few times. The chain links TRBV6-5 to TRBJ2-7, with TRBD2 identical over 16 bases. The CDR3 is 16 amino acids. Germline CDR1 reads MNHEY; CDR2 reads SVGAGI. Losses at the gene ends were 4 bases for V and 2 bases for J; bases not matched to a gene: 2. This CDR3 is CASSWGTSGGAYEQYV. CDR3 DNA sequence: TGTGCCAGCAGTTGGGGGACTAGCGGGGGGGCCTACGAGCAGTACGTC.

This clonotype appeared a few times. The chain is built from TRBV5-1 and TRBJ2-2, with TRBD1 as a possible D gene (6 bases). Germline CDR1 and CDR2: SGHRS and YFSETQ. V was clipped by 0 bases and J by 2 bases, with 8 bases between them. This CDR3 is 15 amino acids long. CDR3 region: CASSLEGGNTGELFF. Here the CDR3 DNA reads TGCGCCAGCAGCTTGGAAGGGGGAAACACCGGGGAGCTGTTTTTT.

This chain links TRBV7-9 with TRBJ1-2, with TRBD1 as a possible D gene (5 bases). CDR1 is SEHNR, CDR2 FQNEAQ, per germline (reference sequence). The CDR3 sequence is 15 residues long. Trimming stripped 5 bases from V and 7 bases from J, with 20 bases between. Here the CDR3 reads CASSRDRPGGSGYTF. CDR3 in DNA: TGTGCCAGCAGCCGAGACCGGCCTGGGGGAAGTGGCTACACCTTC.

This chain joins TRBV7-9 and TRBJ2-1; D is tentatively TRBD1 or TRBD2 (5 bases each). With 5 bases removed from V and 0 bases from J, the gap between germline ends came to 17 bases. Per germline, CDR1 SEHNR and CDR2 FQNEAQ (reference sequence). The CDR3 spans 17 residues. The CDR3 DNA follows: TGTGCCAGCAGCCCGACGGCTTGGGGGAGCTCCTACAATGAGCAGTTCTTC. Its protein is CASSPTAWGSSYNEQFF.

This clonotype was found a few times. The chain combines TRBV5-6 with TRBJ1-1; D remains ambiguous. Deletions cut 4 bases from V and 4 bases from J, with 8 bases between. The CDR3 length is 12 residues. Germline V gives CDR1 SGHDT, CDR2 YYEEEE. Here the CDR3 reads CASSRQTTEAFF. The CDR3 coding sequence is TGTGCCAGCAGCCGACAAACCACTGAAGCTTTCTTT.

The V and J genes are TRBV7-3 and TRBJ2-7, with 9 nucleotides matching TRBD2. The CDR3 length is 14 residues. The V segment lost 3 bases and the J segment 6 bases; nucleotides outside the gene matches: 6. Germline values: CDR1 SGHTA, CDR2 FQGTGA. The DNA for the CDR3 is TGTGCCAGCAGCTTTTCTAGCGGGGTTATCGAGCAGTACGTC. The encoded protein is CASSFSSGVIEQYV.

CDR3: CASSIRDGKLFF. The CDR3 nucleotides read TGTGCCAGCAGTATCCGGGATGGTAAACTGTTTTTT. J is TRBJ1-4 and V is TRBV12-3 or TRBV12-4; D unresolved. V lost 5 bases, J lost 11 bases, and 12 bases lay in between. The CDR3 has 12 amino acids.

This clonotype was found a few times. The chain combines TRBV19 with TRBJ2-1; D is ambiguous. The CDR3 runs to 16 residues. The germline gives CDR1 LNHDA, CDR2 SQIVND (reference sequence). The V end was cut by 1 base, the J end by 3 bases, with 13 bases between. The CDR3 loop reads CASSIGPGDFYNEQFF. CDR3 DNA sequence: TGTGCCAGTAGTATAGGTCCGGGCGATTTCTACAATGAGCAGTTCTTC.

This clonotype was recorded a few times. The chain joins TRBV28 to TRBJ2-3; unclear D gene. Trimming took off 3 bases at V and 7 bases at J, with 8 bases between the two ends. This CDR3 is 12 amino acids long. Germline V gene data show CDR1 as MDHEN and CDR2 as SYDVKM. CDR3 in amino acids: CASSFTRNTQYF. CDR3 coding DNA: TGTGCCAGCAGTTTTACGCGGAATACGCAGTATTTT.

There are many counts of this clonotype. This chain uses TRBV7-2 with TRBJ2-7; D is perhaps TRBD2 (6 bases). V lost 6 bases to trimming and J lost 4 bases, with 19 bases between them. This CDR3 spans 15 amino acids. The germline V gene encodes CDR1 SGHTA and CDR2 FQGNSA. As DNA, the CDR3 is TGTGCCAGCAGAAACAATCCGGGACTTAAATACGAGCAGTACTTC. Protein sequence: CASRNNPGLKYEQYF.

This clonotype was detected only a few times. V and J are TRBV9 and TRBJ2-6, with a tentative D call TRBD1 (6 bases). Per germline, CDR1 SGDLS and CDR2 YYNGEE. There are 15 residues in the CDR3. V lost 4 bases and J 3 bases, leaving 11 bases between the germline ends. CDR3 DNA: TGTGCCAGCAGCCAGGGGTGGGGTGGGGCCAACGTCCTGACTTTC. Protein product: CASSQGWGGANVLTF.

This clonotype was recorded a few times. The chain has TRBV7-3 and TRBJ2-2, with TRBD1 identical over 11 bases. V shed 5 bases, J shed 5 bases, and the junction held 13 bases outside the gene matches. Germline-derived CDR1 and CDR2 are SGHTA and FQGTGA. This CDR3 is built from 18 residues. The CDR3 coding sequence is TGTGCCAGCAGCCCCCTCCCCCCCGGGACAGGGGGAACCGGGGAGCTGTTTTTT. As protein: CASSPLPPGTGGTGELFF.

V is TRBV4-3 and J is TRBJ2-1; 7 bases align to TRBD2. The CDR3 spans 17 residues. Looked up from germline, CDR1 is LGHNA and CDR2 is YSLEER. Losses at the gene ends were 4 bases for V and 2 bases for J; bases not matched to a gene: 11. The CDR3 protein is CASSRLGLAATYNEQFF. The DNA for the CDR3 is TGCGCCAGCAGCCGGCTGGGGCTAGCGGCGACCTACAATGAGCAGTTCTTC.

The rearrangement uses TRBV29-1 and TRBJ1-4; possible D gene TRBD1, 6 bases. Deletions cut 7 bases from V and 0 bases from J, with 12 bases between. This CDR3 has 14 amino acids. Germline CDR1 is SQVTM and CDR2 is ANQGSEA. The CDR3, as DNA: TGCAGCGCCCGTAACAGGGCAACTAATGAAAAACTGTTTTTT. It translates to CSARNRATNEKLFF.

This chain connects TRBV4-2 to TRBJ1-1; TRBD1 is a possible D gene (5 bases). CDR3 length: 14 residues. Germline V gives CDR1 LGHNA, CDR2 YNFKEQ. V was cut by 3 bases and J by 0 bases, with 8 bases left in between. The CDR3 spells CASSQLQVNTEAFF. CDR3 sequence (DNA): TGTGCCAGCAGCCAGCTACAGGTGAACACTGAAGCTTTCTTT.

This clonotype was observed a few times. The CDR3: CAISQDRDNEQFF. CDR3 in DNA: TGTGCCATCAGTCAGGACAGGGACAATGAGCAGTTCTTC. This chain connects TRBV10-3 to TRBJ2-1; 8 bases are shared with TRBD1. The germline V gene has CDR1 ENHRY and CDR2 SYGVKD. V lost 5 bases to trimming and J lost 5 bases; unmatched junction nucleotides: 2. This CDR3 has 13 residues.

This clonotype was seen only a few times. The chain's CDR3 is CASSSTPGQGAYEQYF. The CDR3 region has the DNA TGTGCCAGCAGCTCTACCCCCGGACAGGGGGCTTACGAGCAGTACTTC. The rearrangement links TRBV11-2 to TRBJ2-7, with 11 positions matching TRBD1. V lost 4 bases and J lost 4; bases outside the gene matches: 9. Germline V CDR1 and CDR2: SGHAT, FQNNGV. This CDR3 has 16 amino acids.

This clonotype was seen a few times. This chain uses TRBV2 with TRBJ2-5; 7 nucleotides align to TRBD1. The CDR3 is made up of 12 amino acids. Germline lookup yields CDR1 SNHLY and CDR2 FYNNEI. Unmatched junction bases numbered 2, after V lost 8 bases and J lost 2 bases. Here the CDR3 reads CASGTDQETQYF. DNA for the CDR3: TGTGCCAGCGGGACAGATCAAGAGACCCAGTACTTC.

This clonotype came up a few times. The chain uses TRBV5-5 and TRBJ2-2; 10 bases agree with TRBD2. Germline V gene sequence: CDR1 SGHKS, CDR2 YYEKEE (reference sequence). The CDR3 extends over 16 amino acids. The V segment lost 5 bases and the J segment 0 bases; nucleotides outside the gene matches: 4. The chain's CDR3 is CASRTGLAANTGELFF. CDR3 sequence (DNA): TGTGCCAGCAGGACCGGACTAGCGGCGAACACCGGGGAGCTGTTTTTT.

This clonotype was detected a few times. The rearrangement joins TRBV20-1 to TRBJ1-2; a weak D match, TRBD1 (5 bases). V lost 0 bases and J lost 7, with 9 bases in between. The CDR3 extends over 12 amino acids. Germline assignment: CDR1 DFQATT and CDR2 SNEGSKA (reference sequence). CDR3: CSAREFGAGYTF. As DNA, the CDR3 is TGCAGTGCTAGAGAGTTTGGGGCTGGCTACACCTTC.